This T cell receptor beta chain comes out of a study of vaccination and CD4 T cells after COVID-19. Study at large: Testing by nasal swab PCR showed convalescent patients to be SARS-CoV-2 positive; under ten were mild and one was severe. In culture, cells were exposed to overlapping spike peptides from SARS-CoV-2, HCoV-NL63, HCoV-OC43 and HCoV-229E.

The Oncomine TCR Beta short-read assay generated sequence data from the DNA of cultured CD4+ T cells. One entry per CDR3 protein results from TCRdb running MiXCR on the PCR reads. This repertoire shows approximately 11,000 distinct CDR3 sequences, 44% found once; its top ten account for more than 6%. A note on this clonotype: Its antigen is still unknown.

This CDR3 has 15 amino acids. Germline CDR1 and CDR2: MNHEY and SVGEGT. V trimming: 5 bases; J trimming: 7 bases; junction bases outside the gene matches: 10. Treatment described: approximately nine-day PBMC culture with coronavirus spike peptide pools or control peptides (ViraFEST assay). Study findings and constraints: It was found that, in convalescent patients, 304 of 307 vaccine-specific clones were spike mono-reactive. Among reactive clones from convalescent patients, a median roughly 88% appeared only post-vaccination.

This receptor was taken from a human donor who had recovered from COVID-19. The V and J genes are TRBV6-2 or TRBV6-3 and TRBJ1-5; 8 bases map to TRBD1. Sequencing was carried out using CD4+ T cells from blood, cultured in vitro. The CDR3 DNA follows: TGTGCCAGCAGTCCTTACCGGGACAGGATACAGCCCCAGCATTTT. Protein: CASSPYRDRIQPQHF.